This T cell receptor (beta chain) was profiled in a study of shared clonotypes between healthy human individuals. The wider study: The donor pool was made up of two women and a few men aged 18 to 49.

Assay used: immunoSEQ multiplex PCR; TCRdb lists only in-frame clones, some missing. The data contain around 700,000 clones, around 78% of them seen just once; the ten biggest clones take up around 1.8%. Whole-study results and caveats: Generally, naive subsets came out with larger estimated richness than memory subsets. The study found lower generation probabilities in non-shared clonotypes than in those shared by all four donors.

The donors were adults (healthy and HIV-negative) with no recent acute infections or vaccinations. A note on this clone: The antigen remains undetermined.

Trimming removed 3 bases from V and 9 bases from J; junction bases left unmatched: 9. There are 15 residues in the CDR3. The germline V gene encodes CDR1 SGHRS and CDR2 YFSETQ. Sequenced input: memory CD4+ T cells sorted from blood. Subset of the sample: CD45RA-negative fraction. The J gene is TRBJ2-1, the V gene TRBV5-1, with 10 bases identical to TRBD2. The source is a woman younger than 45 in good health. CDR3 loop: CASSYSGTSDVEQFF. The CDR3, as DNA: TGCGCCAGCAGCTACTCGGGGACTAGCGACGTTGAGCAGTTCTTC.